This entry features one TCR beta chain sequence. Its cognate antigen is unknown. Germline-derived CDR1 and CDR2 are MNHEY and SMNVEV (reference sequence). The CDR3 runs to 13 residues. A multiplex PCR was run with 60 Vbeta primers and 13 Jbeta primers. Sequencing was performed with immunoSEQ multiplex PCR; in TCRdb, only in-frame clones are kept and a portion is missing. This sample has 180,000 or so clones; roughly 83% occur once, and the top ten carry 2% to 2.5%. This entry belongs to a study of cytomegalovirus exposure and HLA in healthy donors. Whole-study findings and limits: Cytomegalovirus association was listed for approximately 150 TCR beta chains.

This sequence originates from a woman aged 45-60 years in good health and CMV-seronegative. V gene TRBV27 combines with J gene TRBJ2-5, with D uncertain. The DNA matches TRBJ2-7 better at its end, which makes the J call doubtful. The sample consisted of PBMCs. CDR3 residues: CASSFVSGDEQYF. CDR3 nucleotide sequence: TGTGCCAGCAGTTTCGTTTCGGGTGACGAGCAGTACTTC.